This TCR beta chain was identified during a study of blood T cell repertoires in COVID-19. Study context: PBMCs, B-cell-depleted T cells, or T cells provided the cDNA or gDNA that made up the material.

The CDR3 runs to 14 residues. Germline V gives CDR1 MNHEY, CDR2 SMNVEV (reference sequence). The V end lost 5 bases, the J end lost 2 bases, and 13 bases lay between the germline ends. TCRdb's copy holds only in-frame clones and misses some; the assay was immunoSEQ multiplex PCR. The table has about 160,000 clones, roughly four fifths seen once. The specimen sequenced was peripheral blood. The chain couples TRBV27 to TRBJ2-7; no firm D call. This TCR was sampled from a woman older than 75 with acute or convalescent COVID-19. The CDR3 is CASSPRLFAYEQYF. The CDR3 DNA reads TGTGCCAGCAGTCCACGACTTTTTGCCTACGAGCAGTACTTC.